These 18 T cell receptor beta chains were all obtained from the same sample, sequenced in a study of technical replicates of blood from several donors. Generated by immunoSEQ multiplex PCR, the TCRdb table keeps only in-frame clones and is missing some. The table lists 70,000 to 95,000 clones, approximately 91% of them singletons. Sample: T cells isolated from PBMCs. The receptor source for this set is a human donor in good health. Some clones in this sample may be carry-over from other donors' samples.

The chain is built from TRBV10-2 and TRBJ2-4, with D perhaps TRBD1 (6 bases). The CDR3 covers 14 residues. Trimming took off 8 bases at V and 1 base at J, with 12 bases between the two ends. Looked up from germline, CDR1 is WSHSY and CDR2 is SAAADI. CDR3 region: CASQRGKAKNIQYF. The CDR3, as DNA: TGCGCCAGCCAGAGGGGGAAGGCCAAAAACATTCAGTACTTC.

The chain has TRBV25-1 and TRBJ1-2; 9 bases fit TRBD1. J gave up 6 bases and V 4 bases, and 12 bases lay outside the gene matches. Germline loops: CDR1 MGHDK, CDR2 SYGVNS. This CDR3 has 16 amino acids. This CDR3 reads CASSAPPGQGSDGYTF. The CDR3, as DNA: TGTGCCAGCAGTGCTCCCCCGGGACAGGGTTCGGATGGCTACACCTTC.

The chain uses TRBV6-5 and TRBJ2-3; possibly TRBD1 for D (8 bases). This CDR3 is 14 amino acids long. Trimming removed 7 bases at V and 5 bases at J, with 16 bases between. Germline V gives CDR1 MNHEY, CDR2 SVGAGI. As DNA, the CDR3 is TGTGCCAGCACCAGGACAGGGAGGGGAGATACGCAGTATTTT. This gives the protein CASTRTGRGDTQYF.

The chain carries TRBV27 and TRBJ2-1; D unresolved. Trimming removed 2 bases from V and 9 bases from J, with 8 bases in between. This CDR3 has 12 amino acids. Germline V lookup: CDR1 MNHEY, CDR2 SMNVEV (reference sequence). The CDR3 sequence is CASSLSGLEQFF. The CDR3, as DNA: TGTGCCAGCAGTTTAAGTGGGCTTGAGCAGTTCTTC.

As to this clone: The sample contains more than one DNA sequence encoding this CDR3. The rearrangement links TRBV7-9 to TRBJ2-7; D gene unclear. Germline CDR1 is SEHNR and CDR2 is FQNEAQ (reference sequence). V was shortened by 2 bases and J by 4 bases, with 3 bases between the two germline ends. The CDR3 spans 11 residues. The CDR3 loop reads CASSLRYEQYF. The CDR3 coding sequence is TGTGCCAGCAGCTTACGGTACGAGCAGTACTTC. Full variable domain (rest looked up from reference TRBV7-9 and TRBJ2-7): DTGVSQNPRHKITKRGQNVTFRCDPISEHNRLYWYRQTLGQGPEFLTYFQNEAQLEKSRLLSDRFSAERPKGSFSTLEIQRTEQGDSAMYLCASSLRYEQYFGPGTRLTVT.

The chain joins TRBV5-4 to TRBJ2-1; 10 bases match TRBD2. Germline V gene data show CDR1 as SGHNT and CDR2 as YYREEE (reference sequence). Germline trimming cut 4 bases from V and 3 bases from J; bases unmatched to any gene: 4. There are 15 residues in the CDR3. The CDR3 region has the DNA TGTGCCAGCAGCCAAGGACTAGCGGTCTACAATGAGCAGTTCTTC. It is translated as CASSQGLAVYNEQFF.

This rearrangement joins TRBV6-1 to TRBJ2-5, with 7 nucleotides matching TRBD2. Germline V CDR1 and CDR2: MNHNS, SASEGT. The V segment lost 7 bases and the J segment 2 bases; nucleotides outside the gene matches: 7. This CDR3 region has 14 residues. CDR3 DNA sequence: TGTGCCAGCACCGTTCTAGCGGTACAAGAGACCCAGTACTTC. It is translated as CASTVLAVQETQYF.

The CDR3 DNA reads TGTGCCAGCAGTTCGACAGCGGGAGGCACAGATACGCAGTATTTT. Translation gives CASSSTAGGTDTQYF. The genes are TRBV6-5 and TRBJ2-3, with TRBD2 matching 8 bases. With 4 bases clipped from V and 1 base from J, the junction kept 4 bases outside the gene matches. This CDR3 is 15 amino acids long. Germline V gives CDR1 MNHEY, CDR2 SVGAGI.

J is TRBJ1-1 and V is TRBV7-9, with a weak D call TRBD1 (6 bases). Germline values: CDR1 SEHNR, CDR2 FQNEAQ (reference sequence). V was trimmed by 4 bases and J by 5 bases, leaving 17 bases between them. This CDR3 region has 15 residues. DNA of the CDR3: TGTGCCAGCAGCTCCGGGACACATATTGGGACTGAAGCTTTCTTT. Its protein product is CASSSGTHIGTEAFF. Complete variable domain (other parts from reference TRBV7-9 and TRBJ1-1): DTGVSQNPRHKITKRGQNVTFRCDPISEHNRLYWYRQTLGQGPEFLTYFQNEAQLEKSRLLSDRFSAERPKGSFSTLEIQRTEQGDSAMYLCASSSGTHIGTEAFFGQGTRLTVV.

The chain has TRBV5-6 and TRBJ2-7; maybe TRBD1 (6 bases). The CDR3 is 14 residues long. Germline values: CDR1 SGHDT, CDR2 YYEEEE. V was cut by 1 base and J by 4 bases, with 12 bases left in between. The CDR3 DNA follows: TGTGCCAGCAGCTTGACAGGGAGACTATACGAGCAGTACTTC. Amino acids: CASSLTGRLYEQYF.

The count of this clone is one. The chain uses TRBV27 and TRBJ1-2; D is possibly TRBD1 (5 bases). Trimming took off 2 bases at V and 5 bases at J, with 12 bases between the two ends. Germline loops: CDR1 MNHEY, CDR2 SMNVEV (reference sequence). This CDR3 has 14 residues. CDR3 DNA sequence: TGTGCCAGCAGTTTAGGGGGGAATAGATATGGCTACACCTTC. Translating it yields CASSLGGNRYGYTF.

This sequence joins TRBV5-4 and TRBJ2-1; 13 nucleotides line up with TRBD2. The CDR3 is made up of 14 amino acids. After removal of 9 bases from V and 9 bases from J, the junction contained 9 bases not matched to a gene. Germline assignment: CDR1 SGHNT and CDR2 YYREEE (reference sequence). The CDR3 sequence: CATRTSGSQGEQFF. In DNA, the CDR3 is TGTGCCACCCGGACTAGCGGGAGCCAAGGTGAGCAGTTCTTC.

The chain has TRBV7-3 and TRBJ2-7, with no clear D. The CDR3 runs to 15 residues. Trimming removed 5 bases from V and 5 bases from J, with 19 bases in between. CDR1 is SGHTA, CDR2 FQGTGA, per germline. CDR3 nucleotides: TGTGCCAGCAGCCGCACTGAAACCGCCAGGAACGAGCAGTACTTC. Residues: CASSRTETARNEQYF.

This clone was observed a few times. V and J are TRBV2 and TRBJ1-5, with D uncertain. Germline assignment: CDR1 SNHLY and CDR2 FYNNEI. Trimming stripped 4 bases from V and 1 base from J, with 5 bases between. This CDR3 has 13 residues. The CDR3 DNA reads TGTGCCAGCAGTGGGGAGAGCAATCAGCCCCAGCATTTT. Protein: CASSGESNQPQHF. The variable domain in full, completed from reference TRBV2 and TRBJ1-5, reads EPEVTQTPSHQVTQMGQEVILRCVPISNHLYFYWYRQILGQKVEFLVSFYNNEISEKSEIFDDQFSVERPDGSNFTLKIRSTKLEDSAMYFCASSGESNQPQHFGDGTRLSIL.

This chain uses TRBV27 with TRBJ2-5; TRBD2 might be the D (5 bases). This CDR3 comprises 15 residues. Trimming shortened V by 3 bases and J by 2 bases, and 13 bases separated the two germline ends. Germline V CDR1 and CDR2: MNHEY, SMNVEV (reference sequence). CDR3 in DNA: TGTGCCAGCAGTTTGAGGGCTGGGCGACAAGAGACCCAGTACTTC. This sequence encodes CASSLRAGRQETQYF.

The V and J genes are TRBV18 and TRBJ2-4; D remains ambiguous. The CDR3 is made up of 11 amino acids. V shed 2 bases and J shed 8 bases, with 4 bases lying between them. The germline CDR1 and CDR2 sequences are KGHSH and LQKENI. CDR3 sequence (DNA): TGTGCCAGCTCACCAGCGGACATTCAGTACTTC. Encoded protein: CASSPADIQYF.

The genes are TRBV6-1 and TRBJ2-1, with TRBD2 as a possible D gene (6 bases). CDR1 is MNHNS, CDR2 SASEGT, per germline. Trimming left V 2 bases short and J 8 bases short, with 19 bases between. The CDR3 consists of 16 residues. The CDR3 reads CASSERLRETGDEQFF. DNA for the CDR3: TGTGCCAGCAGTGAAAGACTCCGGGAGACGGGGGATGAGCAGTTCTTC.

CDR3 bases: TGTGCCAGCAGTTACTCCGGGACAGGGTCCTACGAGCAGTACTTC. This codes for CASSYSGTGSYEQYF. The chain combines TRBV6-5 with TRBJ2-7; TRBD1 agrees at 9 bases. CDR3 length equals 15 residues. CDR1 is MNHEY and CDR2 is SVGAGI in the germline V gene. V lost 0 bases, J lost 1 base, and 1 base stayed unmatched.